The entry that follows covers one TCR beta chain sequence. What it binds is unknown. The J segment lost 6 bases and the V segment lost 4 bases, leaving 6 bases of the junction unmatched. The CDR3 is made up of 14 amino acids. Germline V lookup: CDR1 SGHTS, CDR2 YDEGEE. All of the donors were Caucasians in good health. The data are from a study of identical twins. Findings of the study overall: The analysis was cross-sectional rather than longitudinal within donors.

TCRdb independently ran MiXCR on the 5' RACE reads; one entry per CDR3 protein. Seen here are about 720,000 distinct CDR3 sequences, about 20% observed once, and the top ten hold about 12%. The same data also contributed to another study, on T cells expressing NK-cell markers. From that second work: Sorted CD3+CD56+NKG2C+, CD3+CD56+NKG2C- and CD3+CD56-NKG2C+ T cells supplied TCR beta repertoires. The CD3+CD56-NKG2C+ fraction of a handful of donors was also led by these clonotypes.

The sample consisted of PBMCs. This clonotype was sampled from a young woman in good health. The chain uses TRBV5-8 and TRBJ2-1, with 8 positions matching TRBD2. DNA of the CDR3: TGTGCCAGCAGCGGGACTAGTATTATCAATGAGCAGTTCTTC. Its protein is CASSGTSIINEQFF.